The 19 T cell receptor beta chains listed next were all sequenced from one sample in a study of cytomegalovirus exposure and HLA in healthy donors. Vbeta (60) and Jbeta (13) primers were used in the PCR. The data were produced by immunoSEQ multiplex PCR, yet TCRdb's version contains in-frame clones alone and is incomplete. Among 95,000 to 150,000 clones, 77% were seen once, and the ten largest hold approximately 5.5%. Material for sequencing was PBMCs. These TCRs come from a man between 18 and 35 years old in good health and CMV-seropositive.

This clone was seen a single time. The chain uses TRBV1 and TRBJ2-5; the table's D gene call, TRBD1, was not cross checked with the DNA. TRBV1 is a listed pseudogene. The CDR3 contains 13 residues. In DNA form, the CDR3 reads TGCACCAGCAGCCACCCGACACAAGAGACCCAGTACTTC. Translating gives CTSSHPTQETQYF.

This chain uses TRBV5-1 with TRBJ1-4; possibly TRBD1 for D (6 bases). V was clipped by 4 bases and J by 1 base, with 11 bases between them. Germline CDR1 and CDR2: SGHRS and YFSETQ. The CDR3 loop spans 15 amino acids. The CDR3 DNA reads as TGCGCCAGCAGCCTGCGGACAGAAACTAATGAAAAACTGTTTTTT. Translation gives CASSLRTETNEKLFF. Full variable domain (missing parts from reference TRBV5-1 and TRBJ1-4): KAGVTQTPRYLIKTRGQQVTLSCSPISGHRSVSWYQQTPGQGLQFLFEYFSETQRNKGNFPGRFSGRQFSNSRSEMNVSTLELGDSALYLCASSLRTETNEKLFFGSGTQLSVL.

The chain combines TRBV7-3 with TRBJ2-2; TRBD2 agrees at 8 bases. Germline values: CDR1 SGHTA, CDR2 FQGTGA. The trim removed 3 bases at V and 5 bases at J, leaving 2 bases unmatched. This CDR3 spans 14 amino acids. CDR3 coding DNA: TGTGCCAGCAGCTTCCGGGAGGGTACCGGGGAGCTGTTTTTT. It encodes CASSFREGTGELFF.

The chain joins TRBV19 to TRBJ1-6; 7 nucleotides align to TRBD1. CDR1 and CDR2 (germline): LNHDA, SQIVND (reference sequence). The CDR3 contains 18 residues. The J segment lost 9 bases and the V segment lost 4 bases, leaving 18 bases of the junction unmatched. The CDR3 region is CASSTHVGTAAIGSPLHF. In DNA, the CDR3 is TGTGCCAGTAGTACACACGTCGGGACAGCAGCTATCGGTTCACCCCTCCACTTT.

This chain joins TRBV5-6 and TRBJ1-1; D gene ambiguous. Trimming stripped 5 bases from V and 1 base from J, with 15 bases between. This CDR3 spans 15 amino acids. Germline CDR1 and CDR2: SGHDT and YYEEEE. The CDR3 DNA reads TGTGCCAGCAGTAAGGTAGCCACGCCGAACACTGAAGCTTTCTTT. Protein sequence: CASSKVATPNTEAFF.

The chain joins TRBV11-2 to TRBJ2-2; D is unresolved. From germline, CDR1 is SGHAT and CDR2 FQNNGV. The CDR3 has 12 residues. With 4 bases removed from V and 6 bases from J, the gap between germline ends came to 6 bases. Written as DNA, the CDR3 is TGTGCCAGCAGCTCCCTAGCCGGGGAGCTGTTTTTT. Translating it yields CASSSLAGELFF.

The chain combines TRBV29-1 with TRBJ1-3, with 8 bases aligning to TRBD1. This CDR3 contains 12 residues. Germline assignment: CDR1 SQVTM and CDR2 ANQGSEA. V lost 7 bases and J lost 3; bases outside the gene matches: 2. The CDR3 region has the DNA TGCAGCGCAGGGGGCGATGGAAACACCATATATTTT. This translates into CSAGGDGNTIYF.

The V call is TRBV27, the J call TRBJ2-7; 9 bases are shared with TRBD2. J gave up 1 base and V 5 bases, and 3 bases lay outside the gene matches. The CDR3 is 14 amino acids. The germline V gene has CDR1 MNHEY and CDR2 SMNVEV (reference sequence). In nucleotides, the CDR3 is TGTGCCAGCAGTACTCTAGCGGGGTCCTACGAGCAGTACTTC. Its translation is CASSTLAGSYEQYF.

This chain links TRBV30 with TRBJ1-4; 8 bases are shared with TRBD1. Trimming at V came to 0 bases and at J to 8 bases, leaving 8 bases not matched to a gene. Per the germline V gene, CDR1 is GTSNPN and CDR2 is SVGIG (reference sequence). This CDR3 comprises 15 residues. The CDR3 nucleotides read TGTGCCTGGAGTGTAGAGGGACAGGTGATAGAAAAACTGTTTTTT. Translation gives CAWSVEGQVIEKLFF.

The CDR3 DNA follows: TGTGCCAGTAGTCGTAGTTCTGGAAACACCATATATTTT. Protein sequence: CASSRSSGNTIYF. The chain employs TRBV19 and TRBJ1-3; D gene uncertain. The CDR3 loop spans 13 amino acids. Between the trimmed V and J ends, which lost 5 bases and 1 base, there was a span of 6 bases. Germline assignment: CDR1 LNHDA and CDR2 SQIVND (reference sequence).

The rearrangement links TRBV7-2 to TRBJ1-5; 8 nucleotides line up with TRBD1. After removal of 0 bases from V and 4 bases from J, the junction contained 5 bases not matched to a gene. The length of the CDR3 is 16 residues. In germline, CDR1 is SGHTA, CDR2 FQGNSA. As DNA, the CDR3 is TGTGCCAGCAGCTTAGCAGTGACAGGGGAAAATCAGCCCCAGCATTTT. This codes for CASSLAVTGENQPQHF.

The chain is built from TRBV5-1 and TRBJ2-5; TRBD2 might be the D (5 bases). V was trimmed by 4 bases and J by 5 bases, leaving 15 bases between them. In germline, CDR1 is SGHRS, CDR2 YFSETQ. This CDR3 has 14 residues. CDR3 protein: CASSNGNTRETQYF. The CDR3 DNA reads TGCGCCAGCAGCAACGGGAACACAAGGGAGACCCAGTACTTC.

This chain uses TRBV19 with TRBJ2-1; 12 bases align to TRBD2. The CDR3 totals 15 residues. Germline assignment: CDR1 LNHDA and CDR2 SQIVND (reference sequence). V was clipped by 5 bases and J by 9 bases; unmatched bases: 8. CDR3: CASSSRTSGTFEQFF. CDR3 in DNA: TGTGCCAGTAGTTCGCGGACTAGCGGGACTTTTGAGCAGTTCTTC.

The count of this clone is one. The chain is built from TRBV5-4 and TRBJ2-7; D might be TRBD2 (5 bases). Germline-derived CDR1 and CDR2 are SGHNT and YYREEE (reference sequence). Trimming pared 3 bases from V and 0 bases from J, leaving 13 bases between. The CDR3 covers 15 residues. The DNA for the CDR3 is TGTGCCAGCAGCTCCAGCGGACCGAGCTCCTACGAGCAGTACTTC. It is translated as CASSSSGPSSYEQYF.

This clone appeared a single time. V usage is TRBV28 and J usage is TRBJ1-2, with a tentative D call TRBD1 (6 bases). Germline V gene lookup returns CDR1 MDHEN and CDR2 SYDVKM. The CDR3 has 16 residues. V was pared by 2 bases and J by 0 bases, with 13 bases between. This CDR3 is CASSLPPGASNYGYTF. The CDR3 DNA follows: TGTGCCAGCAGTTTACCCCCAGGGGCTTCTAACTATGGCTACACCTTC.

The V call is TRBV7-9, the J call TRBJ1-4, with D maybe TRBD1 (5 bases). The V and J ends lost 2 bases and 0 bases respectively, with 13 bases between them. CDR3 length equals 17 residues. The germline CDR1 and CDR2 sequences are SEHNR and FQNEAQ (reference sequence). The CDR3 loop is CASSLRRQFATNEKLFF. The CDR3 region has the DNA TGTGCCAGCAGCTTACGTAGACAGTTTGCAACTAATGAAAAACTGTTTTTT.

This chain joins TRBV4-1 and TRBJ2-7; 7 positions match TRBD1. The V gene end was trimmed by 3 bases and the J gene end by 6 bases; junction bases not matched to a gene: 5. Looked up from germline, CDR1 is MGHRA and CDR2 is YSYEKL. The CDR3 has 13 amino acids. CDR3: CASSQAGQVEQYF. The DNA of the CDR3 is TGCGCCAGCAGCCAGGCCGGACAGGTCGAGCAGTACTTC.

The V call is TRBV2, the J call TRBJ2-7, with D perhaps matching TRBD2 (5 bases). Trimming stripped 5 bases from V and 2 bases from J, with 7 bases between. CDR3 length equals 12 residues. Germline V gene sequence: CDR1 SNHLY, CDR2 FYNNEI. The CDR3 is CASSPGTYEQYF. The CDR3 DNA is TGTGCCAGCAGTCCGGGAACCTACGAGCAGTACTTC.

The chain uses TRBV9 and TRBJ2-7; TRBD2 is a possible D gene (6 bases). V shed 0 bases and J shed 6 bases, with 13 bases lying between them. Per the germline V gene, CDR1 is SGDLS and CDR2 is YYNGEE. The CDR3 spans 14 residues. CDR3 protein: CASSVVAGTTEQYF. CDR3 in DNA: TGTGCCAGCAGCGTAGTTGCGGGAACTACCGAGCAGTACTTC.